Listed below are T cell receptor beta chains from one sample, sequenced in a study of shared clonotypes between healthy human individuals. Some clones are missing from TCRdb's copy, which holds only in-frame ones; the method was immunoSEQ multiplex PCR. The sample shows hundreds of thousands of clones, about two thirds of them seen only once. The source material was memory CD4+ T cells sorted from blood. Receptors originate from a woman aged 25 to 39 in good health. CDR3s include the opening cysteine and the closing phenylalanine or tryptophan. The D gene is left open where the match is weak. Clone size appears in some rows only: once, few, many, or a class for an expanded clone.

D	size	V	J	CDR3	DNA
TRBD2	many	TRBV5-4	TRBJ2-2	CASSYGTSGSITGELFF	TGTGCCAGCAGCTACGGGACTAGCGGGAGCATCACCGGGGAGCTGTTTTTT
.	.	TRBV7-9	TRBJ2-5	CASSSSGPPGGKTQYF	TGTGCCAGCAGCTCCTCCGGGCCCCCCGGTGGAAAGACCCAGTACTTC
TRBD2	few	TRBV4-2	TRBJ2-7	CASSQETSDEQYF	TGTGCCAGCAGCCAAGAGACTAGCGACGAGCAGTACTTC
.	.	TRBV5-6	TRBJ1-2	CASSLEFRTGSYTF	TGTGCCAGCAGCTTGGAGTTTCGGACGGGGAGCTACACCTTC
TRBD1	.	TRBV2	TRBJ2-6	CASSRTGVNSGANVLTF	TGTGCCAGCAGTAGGACAGGGGTGAACTCTGGGGCCAACGTCCTGACTTTC
.	.	TRBV14	TRBJ2-5	CASSQDPEDVGQYF	TGTGCCAGCAGCCAAGACCCGGAGGATGTCGGGCAGTACTTC
TRBD2	many	TRBV7-7	TRBJ2-1	CASSLLAELEQFF	TGTGCCAGCAGCTTACTAGCGGAGCTGGAGCAGTTCTTC
.	.	TRBV11-2	TRBJ2-5	CASSFRPGLRQETQYF	TGTGCCAGCAGCTTTCGGCCTGGACTCAGGCAAGAGACCCAGTACTTC
TRBD1	.	TRBV11-1	TRBJ2-4	CASSFPGQGNIQYF	TGTGCCAGCAGCTTCCCTGGACAGGGAAACATTCAGTACTTC
.	.	TRBV7-9	TRBJ1-4	CASRIDGGSFEKLFF	TGTGCCAGCAGAATCGACGGGGGCAGTTTTGAAAAACTGTTTTTT
TRBD1	.	TRBV5-1	TRBJ2-1	CASRLQGVYNEQFF	TGCGCCAGCAGGTTACAGGGGGTCTACAATGAGCAGTTCTTC
.	many	TRBV19	TRBJ1-5	CASSIGRAGGQPQHF	TGTGCCAGTAGTATCGGCAGGGCTGGGGGTCAGCCCCAGCATTTT
.	.	TRBV28	TRBJ2-7	CASSWSLLKRTYEQYF	TGTGCCAGCAGTTGGAGTCTCCTAAAAAGGACCTACGAGCAGTACTTC
TRBD2	.	TRBV2	TRBJ2-7	CASSFGTSGPLEQYF	TGTGCCAGCAGTTTTGGGACTAGCGGGCCCCTCGAGCAGTACTTC
.	.	TRBV5-1	TRBJ1-3	CASTLGLSGSTIYF	TGCGCCAGCACCCTGGGACTCTCTGGAAGCACCATATATTTT
.	.	TRBV7-3	TRBJ2-2	CASSFEQGANTGELFF	TGTGCCAGCAGCTTCGAGCAGGGAGCGAACACCGGGGAGCTGTTTTTT
.	.	TRBV5-1	TRBJ1-4	CASSLNAFNEKLFF	TGCGCCAGCAGCTTGAACGCCTTTAATGAAAAACTGTTTTTT
TRBD1	once	TRBV5-5	TRBJ2-5	CASSFLDREETQYF	TGTGCCAGCAGCTTTCTCGACAGGGAAGAGACCCAGTACTTC
.	few	TRBV5-6	TRBJ1-2	CASSLLQSPYGYTF	TGTGCCAGCAGCTTGTTACAGTCTCCTTATGGCTACACCTTC
TRBD1	.	TRBV29-1	TRBJ1-2	CSVGQGQDHGYTF	TGCAGCGTTGGACAGGGACAGGACCATGGCTACACCTTC
TRBD1	.	TRBV20-1	TRBJ1-1	CSADLRGLAFF	TGCAGTGCTGACCTTAGGGGGCTTGCTTTCTTT
.	.	TRBV6-1	TRBJ1-2	CASSLLPKDYGYTF	TGTGCCAGCAGTCTCCTCCCCAAGGACTATGGCTACACCTTC
.	many	TRBV18	TRBJ1-3	CASSPPPVSGNTIYF	TGTGCCAGCTCACCACCCCCAGTCTCTGGAAACACCATATATTTT
.	.	TRBV5-4	TRBJ2-4	CASSLGLVGFDDKNIQYF	TGTGCCAGCAGCTTGGGCTTGGTAGGGTTTGATGACAAAAACATTCAGTACTTC
TRBD1	.	TRBV29-1	TRBJ2-7	CSAADRSSSYEQYF	TGCAGCGCCGCGGACAGGTCGTCGTCCTACGAGCAGTACTTC
.	few	TRBV29-1	TRBJ1-1	CSGATPNTEAFF	TGCAGCGGAGCCACACCGAACACTGAAGCTTTCTTT
.	.	TRBV9	TRBJ2-5	CASSPQETQYF	TGTGCCAGCAGCCCCCAAGAGACCCAGTACTTC
.	.	TRBV19	TRBJ1-1	CASSSGRWPEAFF	TGTGCCAGTAGTTCAGGGAGGTGGCCTGAAGCTTTCTTT
TRBD1	.	TRBV5-1	TRBJ2-7	CASSSRTGGSDEQYF	TGCGCCAGCAGCTCAAGGACAGGGGGCAGCGACGAGCAGTACTTC
.	few	TRBV9	TRBJ2-7	CASSSSPSAPYEQYF	TGTGCCAGCAGCTCTAGCCCCTCAGCGCCCTACGAGCAGTACTTC
TRBD2	.	TRBV5-1	TRBJ2-7	CASSSLLAGVWEQYF	TGCGCCAGCAGCTCGCTACTAGCGGGAGTGTGGGAGCAGTACTTC
.	.	TRBV7-2	TRBJ1-2	CASSLADNYGYTF	TGTGCCAGCAGCTTAGCCGACAACTATGGCTACACCTTC
.	.	TRBV9	TRBJ2-1	CASSVGGTSYNEQFF	TGTGCCAGCAGCGTGGGCGGGACCTCCTACAATGAGCAGTTCTTC
.	few	TRBV19	TRBJ1-2	CASSSTDHRRGYTF	TGTGCCAGTAGTTCCACGGACCACCGTCGGGGCTACACCTTC
.	few	TRBV9	TRBJ2-1	CASSVDSGWYNEQFF	TGTGCCAGCAGCGTAGACTCCGGTTGGTACAATGAGCAGTTCTTC
TRBD2	.	TRBV2	TRBJ2-5	CASIPGLAGGRGLETQYF	TGTGCCAGTATACCGGGACTAGCGGGAGGACGGGGATTAGAGACCCAGTACTTC
.	.	TRBV19	TRBJ2-7	CASRRTGTPLTF	TGTGCCTCAAGGCGGACCGGGACCCCCTTAACCTTC
.	.	TRBV9	TRBJ2-2	CASSVSDTGELFF	TGTGCCAGCAGCGTATCCGACACCGGGGAGCTGTTTTTT
TRBD2	.	TRBV7-7	TRBJ2-2	CASRQTSGDTGELFF	TGTGCCAGCAGACAGACTAGCGGCGACACCGGGGAGCTGTTTTTT
.	few	TRBV2	TRBJ1-2	CASSEGRGSYGYTF	TGTGCCAGCAGTGAAGGCCGGGGCAGCTATGGCTACACCTTC
.	.	TRBV11-1	TRBJ1-3	CASSSGVGNTIYF	TGTGCCAGCAGTTCGGGCGTCGGAAACACCATATATTTT
TRBD1	.	TRBV5-1	TRBJ1-2	CASSFSQGAFYGYTF	TGCGCCAGCAGCTTTTCTCAGGGGGCTTTCTATGGCTACACCTTC
TRBD1	.	TRBV30	TRBJ1-4	CAWSGTGDNEKLFF	TGTGCCTGGAGTGGGACAGGGGATAATGAAAAACTGTTTTTT
TRBD2	.	TRBV6-1	TRBJ2-1	CASSRTSGNEQFF	TGTGCCAGCAGTAGGACTAGCGGGAATGAGCAGTTCTTC
.	.	TRBV11-3	TRBJ2-7	CASSFTGQYF	TGTGCCAGCAGCTTTACCGGGCAGTACTTC
.	.	TRBV5-4	TRBJ1-2	CASSLEVEYGYTF	TGTGCCAGCAGCTTGGAAGTTGAGTATGGCTACACCTTC
.	.	TRBV5-8	TRBJ2-1	CASSPWTQIGTEQFF	TGTGCCAGCAGCCCGTGGACCCAAATCGGGACTGAGCAGTTCTTC
.	.	TRBV21-1	TRBJ1-5	CASSKRQHEGNQPQHF	TGTGCCAGCAGCAAACGGCAGCATGAGGGCAATCAGCCCCAGCATTTT
.	.	TRBV7-2	TRBJ2-3	CASSLGHPSTDTQYF	TGTGCCAGCAGCTTAGGACATCCGAGCACAGATACGCAGTATTTT
.	few	TRBV7-9	TRBJ2-7	CASSLDPHEQYF	TGTGCCAGCAGCTTAGATCCACACGAGCAGTACTTC
TRBD1	once	TRBV5-4	TRBJ1-2	CASSLGQGDIGGYTF	TGTGCCAGCAGCTTAGGACAGGGAGACATCGGTGGCTACACCTTC
TRBD1	.	TRBV5-1	TRBJ2-7	CASSSGQGAGEQYF	TGCGCCAGCAGTTCGGGACAGGGGGCAGGAGAGCAGTACTTC
.	few	TRBV28	TRBJ2-6	CASSLDSSGANVLTF	TGTGCCAGCAGTTTAGACAGCTCTGGGGCCAACGTCCTGACTTTC
TRBD1	many	TRBV25-1	TRBJ2-2	CASRQGVDTGELFF	TGTGCCAGCAGACAGGGGGTGGACACCGGGGAGCTGTTTTTT
TRBD1	.	TRBV28	TRBJ1-6	CAYRGSYNSPLHF	TGTGCTTACAGGGGCTCCTATAATTCACCCCTCCACTTT